This T cell receptor (beta chain) was sequenced in a study of beta chain features in type 1 diabetes. Turning to the study itself: All samples yielded about 100 million examined sorted cells.

On this clone itself: The sample carries other DNA sequences with the same CDR3.

The whole isolated RNA underwent reverse transcription, so sequencing captured expressed TCRB transcripts. Reads from naive, central memory and regulatory T cell samples averaged roughly 3.6 million. The repertoire was sequenced with immunoSEQ multiplex PCR; TCRdb's copy has only in-frame clones and lacks some. The sample has 900,000 or so clones, 15% to 20% seen once. The CDR3 length is 11 residues. V was trimmed by 5 bases and J by 4 bases, leaving 3 bases between them. Germline CDR1 SNHLY, CDR2 FYNNEI. The clonotype was recovered from a woman aged 18-30 years in good health. Sequencing was carried out using naive CD4+ T cells from blood. The chain is built from TRBV2 and TRBJ2-1; D gene uncertain. CDR3: CASSPYNEQFF. The DNA for the CDR3 is TGTGCCAGCAGTCCGTACAATGAGCAGTTCTTC.